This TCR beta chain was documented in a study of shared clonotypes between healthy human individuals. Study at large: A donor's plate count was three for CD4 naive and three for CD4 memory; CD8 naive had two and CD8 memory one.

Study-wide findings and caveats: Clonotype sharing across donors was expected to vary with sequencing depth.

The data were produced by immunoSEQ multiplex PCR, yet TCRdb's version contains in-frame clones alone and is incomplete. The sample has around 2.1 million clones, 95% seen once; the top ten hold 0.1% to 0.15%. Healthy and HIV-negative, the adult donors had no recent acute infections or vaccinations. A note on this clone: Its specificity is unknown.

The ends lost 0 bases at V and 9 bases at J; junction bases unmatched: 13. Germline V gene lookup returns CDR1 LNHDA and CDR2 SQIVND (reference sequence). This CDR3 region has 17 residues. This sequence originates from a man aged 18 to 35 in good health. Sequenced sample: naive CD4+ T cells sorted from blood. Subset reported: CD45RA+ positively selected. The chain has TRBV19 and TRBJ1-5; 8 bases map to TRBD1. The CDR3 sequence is CASSIDSGTGPLRPQHF. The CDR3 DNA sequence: TGTGCCAGTAGTATAGATTCAGGGACAGGCCCATTGAGGCCCCAGCATTTT.